The source of this TCR beta chain is a study of Ad26.COV2.S vaccination and SARS-CoV-2 variants. Regarding the study as a whole: Total responses of T cells may have been underestimated by the analyses of TCR breadth and depth. Ad26.COV2.S recipients had broader spike-specific TCRs (P = 0.0014). Breadth measured for non-spike TCRs was similar across vaccine and placebo recipients.

Produced via immunoSEQ multiplex PCR; TCRdb's table is partial and in-frame only. The data hold 430,000 or so clones, with 75% to 95% observed a single time. On this clone itself: The antigen is not known.

The CDR3 runs 14 residues. Per the germline V gene, CDR1 is SGHRS and CDR2 is YFSETQ. V lost 1 base and J lost 7, with 9 bases in between. As for treatment: 15 to 20 received Ad26.COV2.S at low or high dose, single or two shots; 5 received placebo; per-sample allocation not given. Sampling was performed 63 days after the first vaccine or placebo injection. The receptor's source is a person aged 18-60 years who received the Ad26.COV2.S COVID-19 vaccine or a placebo. The specimen was peripheral blood, collected in a trial of Ad26.COV2.S vaccine versus placebo. The V call is TRBV5-1, the J call TRBJ1-6; possible D gene TRBD1, 6 bases. The DNA for the CDR3 is TGCGCCAGCAGCTTGTTACAGGGAAATTCACCCCTCCACTTT. It yields the protein CASSLLQGNSPLHF.